This T cell receptor (beta chain) derives from a study of blood T cell repertoires in COVID-19. Whole-study context: The United States, Italy and Spain were the sources of the acute and convalescent COVID-19 samples. Sample material is recorded as cDNA or gDNA derived from T cells, B-cell-depleted T cells, or PBMCs.

The germline V gene encodes CDR1 LNHDA and CDR2 SQIVND (reference sequence). V was clipped by 6 bases and J by 5 bases, with 14 bases between them. CDR3 length equals 15 residues. Source study methods: From reference gene primer amplification, estimates of nucleated cell counts were derived. Generated by immunoSEQ multiplex PCR, the TCRdb table keeps only in-frame clones and is missing some. That table furnishes V, J and clone size, whereas the DNA furnished D and trimming. The data show 350,000 to 450,000 clones, 75% to 90% seen once. The source is a woman aged 40 to 50 with COVID-19, enrolled during active disease. This chain uses TRBV19 with TRBJ1-6, with a weak D call TRBD1 (6 bases). The sample taken for sequencing was peripheral blood. The CDR3 coding sequence is TGTGCCAGTAGCTCGAGGGGGAAAAATAATTCACCCCTCCACTTT. It specifies CASSSRGKNNSPLHF.